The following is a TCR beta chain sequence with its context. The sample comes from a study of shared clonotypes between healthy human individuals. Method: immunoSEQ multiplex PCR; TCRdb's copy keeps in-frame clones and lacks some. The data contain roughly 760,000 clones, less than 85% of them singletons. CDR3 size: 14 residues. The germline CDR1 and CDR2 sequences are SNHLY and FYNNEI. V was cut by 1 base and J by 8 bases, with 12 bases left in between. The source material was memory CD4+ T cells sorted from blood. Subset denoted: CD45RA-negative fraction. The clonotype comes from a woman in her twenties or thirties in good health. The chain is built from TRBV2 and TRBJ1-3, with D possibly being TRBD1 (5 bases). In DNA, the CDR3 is TGTGCCAGCAGTGAAGACAGGTCTGTCCACACCATATATTTT. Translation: CASSEDRSVHTIYF.